This T cell receptor beta chain originates from a study of TIL therapy for anti-PD-1-resistant metastatic lung cancer. Indicated time point: pre-treatment sample, taken before nivolumab and TIL therapy. The libraries were made with immunoSEQ v3. Sequencing used immunoSEQ multiplex PCR; TCRdb keeps in-frame clones, though not all of them. The profile covers about 43,000 clones, with 79% appearing a single time and over 13% taken by the ten largest. V shed 5 bases and J shed 5 bases, with 16 bases lying between them. CDR3 length equals 14 residues. Germline assignment: CDR1 MDHEN and CDR2 SYDVKM. This TCR was sampled from a man aged 65 to 79 with non-small cell lung cancer. The rearrangement joins TRBV28 to TRBJ2-7, with a possible D match to TRBD1 (6 bases). Here the sequenced sample was blood, taken at baseline. CDR3 in amino acids: CASSPRRTVHEQYF. CDR3 DNA sequence: TGTGCCAGCAGTCCACGCCGGACAGTGCACGAGCAGTACTTC.